Listed below are T cell receptor beta chains from one sample, sequenced in a study of neurological immune-mediated disorders. A single record per CDR3 protein comes from TCRdb applying MiXCR to the 5' RACE reads. The sample holds tens of thousands of distinct CDR3 sequences; more than 3% are singletons and the top ten take roughly 2%. The sequenced material came from CD4+ T cells from blood. The origin of the receptors is a woman in her thirties or forties with multiple sclerosis. Each CDR3 is given with its conserved first and last residue. D genes are given only for firm matches. Part of the rows lack a size; the others show once, few, many or a class for expanded clones.

abundance,d_gene,j_gene,v_gene,CDR3nt,CDR3aa
many,TRBD1,TRBJ1-2,TRBV4-2,TGTGCCAGCAGCCGGGGCCGGGACAGGGTTGGCTACACCTTC,CASSRGRDRVGYTF
many,TRBD2,TRBJ2-2,TRBV7-6,TGTGCCAGCAGCCCGCGGGGGGTTCATACCGGGGAGCTGTTTTTT,CASSPRGVHTGELFF
many,-,TRBJ1-2,TRBV2,TGTGCCAGCAGCCGGACAGAGTTCACCTATGGCTACACCTTC,CASSRTEFTYGYTF
many,-,TRBJ1-1,TRBV20-1,TGCAGTGCAACGGGGCGGGGAACTGAAGCTTTCTTT,CSATGRGTEAFF
many,-,TRBJ2-4,TRBV20-1,TGCAGTGCTAGAGATCGACTAGGCCTCCGAGCCAAAAACATTCAGTACTTC,CSARDRLGLRAKNIQYF
many,-,TRBJ1-3,TRBV10-3,TGTGCCATCAGTGAGTCTTCCGGAAACACCATATATTTT,CAISESSGNTIYF
many,-,TRBJ1-1,TRBV4-1,TGCGCCAGCAGCCAAGATGTTCGCGACACTGAAGCTTTCTTT,CASSQDVRDTEAFF
many,TRBD2,TRBJ2-2,TRBV11-2,TGTGCCAGCAGCTCTTTCTTCCCAAGGACTAGCGGGGAACACACCGGGGAGCTGTTTTTT,CASSSFFPRTSGEHTGELFF
many,TRBD1,TRBJ1-1,TRBV18,TGTGCCAGCTCACCGGACAGGGAAGCCCCTGAAGCTTTCTTT,CASSPDREAPEAFF
many,-,TRBJ1-1,TRBV5-5,TGTGCCAGCGAGATAATGAACACTGAAGCTTTCTTT,CASEIMNTEAFF
many,-,TRBJ2-5,TRBV5-1,TGCGCCAGCAGCTTGTTTGGAGAAGAGACCCAGTACTTC,CASSLFGEETQYF
many,TRBD1,TRBJ1-1,TRBV24-1,TGTGCCACCTCACAGGGGGCTGGCACTGAAGCTTTCTTT,CATSQGAGTEAFF
many,-,TRBJ1-1,TRBV5-1,TGCGCCAGCAGTAATCACCCGGGGAACACTGAAGCTTTCTTT,CASSNHPGNTEAFF
-,-,TRBJ2-7,TRBV10-3,TGTGCCATCAGTGATATCGGGAAAGGCGGCTCCTACGAGCAGTACTTC,CAISDIGKGGSYEQYF
many,-,TRBJ2-3,TRBV20-1,TGCAGTGCTAGAGATTACGGGGAGAACTTCTACACAGATACGCAGTATTTT,CSARDYGENFYTDTQYF
many,-,TRBJ1-1,TRBV5-1,TGCGCCAGCAGCTTGGGCAGGTTCGAGGGCACTGAAGCTTTCTTT,CASSLGRFEGTEAFF
many,-,TRBJ1-1,TRBV29-1,TGCAGCGTTGACGGCGGCTGGAACACTGAAGCTTTCTTT,CSVDGGWNTEAFF
many,-,TRBJ2-2,TRBV3-1,TGTGCCAGCAGCCGCCAGTGGGGATTGAACACCGGGGAGCTGTTTTTT,CASSRQWGLNTGELFF
many,-,TRBJ2-3,TRBV3-1,TGTGCCAGCAGCCCCGTGGGGTGGGCCACAGATACGCAGTATTTT,CASSPVGWATDTQYF
many,-,TRBJ2-3,TRBV12-3/TRBV12-4,TGTGCCAGCAGTTTTGGTGCGATCACAGATACGCAGTATTTT,CASSFGAITDTQYF
many,-,TRBJ1-2,TRBV6-5,TGTGCCAGCAGTTACCTAAGGGCAGGGAAGGTCGATGGCTACACCTTC,CASSYLRAGKVDGYTF
many,-,TRBJ2-3,TRBV11-3,TGTGCCAGCAGCGACGGGGGTGGGACAGATACGCAGTATTTT,CASSDGGGTDTQYF
many,-,TRBJ2-7,TRBV11-3,TGTGCCAGCAGCTTAGAGGGTGTATCCTACGAGCAGTACTTC,CASSLEGVSYEQYF
-,-,TRBJ2-7,TRBV4-1,TGCGCCAGCAGCCAAGGGAGATATAGGGTCGAGCAGTACTTC,CASSQGRYRVEQYF
many,-,TRBJ2-7,TRBV20-1,TGCAGTGCTAACGCAGGGGATGAGCAGTACTTC,CSANAGDEQYF
many,TRBD2,TRBJ2-3,TRBV5-1,TGCGCCAGCAGCTTACTAGCGGATATCACAGATACGCAGTATTTT,CASSLLADITDTQYF
many,-,TRBJ2-3,TRBV2,TGTGCCAGCAGTGAAGGCCGGGATACGCAGTATTTT,CASSEGRDTQYF
many,-,TRBJ2-3,TRBV5-1,TGCGCCAGCAGCATGTCCGAGCCCGGCACAGATACGCAGTATTTT,CASSMSEPGTDTQYF
many,-,TRBJ1-1,TRBV20-1,TGCAGTGCTTACCGGGACAACACTGAAGCTTTCTTT,CSAYRDNTEAFF
many,-,TRBJ2-3,TRBV2,TGTGCCAGCAGTGAAGTTACAGATACGCAGTATTTT,CASSEVTDTQYF
many,-,TRBJ1-2,TRBV4-2,TGTGCCAGCAGCCAAGGCCATGGTAGCGCAGGGGAGAATGGCTACACCTTC,CASSQGHGSAGENGYTF
many,-,TRBJ2-1,TRBV29-1,TGCAGCGGTGCTACAGGGCCCAACTTCTACAATGAGCAGTTCTTC,CSGATGPNFYNEQFF
many,-,TRBJ2-2,TRBV11-2,TGTGCCAGCAGCTTAGGCAGCTGGAATACCGGGGAGCTGTTTTTT,CASSLGSWNTGELFF